This T cell receptor (beta chain) was captured in a study of monozygotic twins with inflammatory bowel disease. The germline V gene encodes CDR1 SGHVS and CDR2 FQNEAQ. This CDR3 is built from 18 residues. No DNA is given; TCRdb re-called the 5' RACE reads and lists each CDR3 protein once. This sample's table has some 130,000 distinct CDR3 sequences. The receptor's source is a human donor with ulcerative colitis or Crohn's disease, or a healthy co-twin of an affected twin (not recorded which). The sample comprised blood. The genes are TRBV7-8 and TRBJ2-2; TCRdb calls TRBD2, which cannot be checked without DNA. The CDR3 sequence: CASSLVVRLAGDTGELFF.